The clone carrying this T cell receptor (beta chain) was counted many times. MiXCR, applied by TCRdb to the 5' RACE reads, yields one record per CDR3 protein. Altogether around 250,000 distinct CDR3 sequences are present, about 7% being singletons, with the ten largest covering roughly 3.6%. The data originate from a study of identical twins. The CDR3 sequence is 11 residues long. The V end lost 3 bases, the J end lost 8 bases, and 5 bases lay between the germline ends. Healthy Caucasians provided all donations. This sample also belongs to another study, concerning yellow fever vaccine responses in identical twins.

This chain connects TRBV12-3 or TRBV12-4 to TRBJ2-1; D is ambiguous. The sequenced material came from memory (CD45RO+) T cells sorted from blood. This TCR derives from a woman younger than 30 in good health. The CDR3 DNA follows: TGTGCCAGCAGTTTTTACGATGAGCAGTTCTTC. Translated: CASSFYDEQFF.